Below, 30 T cell receptor beta chains from the same sample are listed, as sequenced in a study of OX40 agonist ivuxolimab in advanced cancers. Repertoires were generated with immunoSEQ multiplex PCR, while TCRdb's copy carries only in-frame clones and drops some. The top ten hold around 15% of the sample, which has 12,000 or so clones, about 81% seen once. The sequencing here drew on CD4+ or CD8+ T cells sorted from blood, taken in a trial of the OX40 agonist ivuxolimab. These receptors were obtained from an adult with an advanced solid tumor such as melanoma, head and neck, liver or kidney cancer.

V is TRBV19 and J is TRBJ2-7, with D unresolved. Germline CDR1 is LNHDA and CDR2 is SQIVND (reference sequence). This CDR3 comprises 10 residues. Trimming stripped 9 bases from V and 7 bases from J, with 10 bases between. The CDR3 loop reads CASLAEEQYF. CDR3 DNA: TGTGCCAGCCTGGCGGAGGAGCAGTACTTC.

This clone is classed as medium-sized. The chain employs TRBV5-4 and TRBJ2-5; TRBD2 matches 10 bases. The V gene end was trimmed by 1 base and the J gene end by 0 bases; junction bases not matched to a gene: 3. The germline CDR1 and CDR2 sequences are SGHNT and YYREEE (reference sequence). This CDR3 region has 16 residues. CDR3: CASSLQLAGYQETQYF. DNA of the CDR3: TGTGCCAGCAGCTTGCAACTAGCGGGGTACCAAGAGACCCAGTACTTC.

This clone showed up just once. The gene calls are TRBV5-1 and TRBJ1-1, with D possibly TRBD1 on 6 matching bases. The length of the CDR3 is 14 residues. From germline, CDR1 is SGHRS and CDR2 YFSETQ. Trimming took off 0 bases at V and 2 bases at J, with 8 bases between the two ends. CDR3 in amino acids: CASSLEGVNTEAFF. In nucleotides, the CDR3 is TGCGCCAGCAGCTTGGAGGGGGTAAACACTGAAGCTTTCTTT.

This clone was seen a few times. V usage is TRBV6-4 and J usage is TRBJ2-3; either TRBD1 or TRBD2 may supply D (5 bases each). Deletions cut 2 bases from V and 4 bases from J, with 13 bases between. The CDR3 is made up of 15 amino acids. Germline V gene sequence: CDR1 MRHNA, CDR2 SNTAGT. The CDR3 coding sequence is TGTGCCAGCAGTGACAATGGGGGACGCCCAGATACGCAGTATTTT. Protein product: CASSDNGGRPDTQYF.

This chain uses TRBV7-9 with TRBJ2-2; 8 bases line up with TRBD1. The germline V gene encodes CDR1 SEHNR and CDR2 FQNEAQ (reference sequence). V lost 4 bases and J lost 4; bases outside the gene matches: 5. This CDR3 region has 15 residues. Written as DNA, the CDR3 is TGTGCCAGCAGCTCCCTCGGACAGGGCACCGGGGAGCTGTTTTTT. Protein sequence: CASSSLGQGTGELFF.

The V call is TRBV6-4, the J call TRBJ2-3, with a possible D match to TRBD2 (6 bases). Germline lookup yields CDR1 MRHNA and CDR2 SNTAGT. The CDR3 loop spans 16 amino acids. V was shortened by 4 bases and J by 0 bases, with 14 bases between the two germline ends. The CDR3 DNA is TGTGCCAGCAGTGGAAGCCGGGACTCAAGCACAGATACGCAGTATTTT. It is translated as CASSGSRDSSTDTQYF.

This chain links TRBV6-5 with TRBJ1-1, with D perhaps matching TRBD1 (6 bases). Germline V gene lookup returns CDR1 MNHEY and CDR2 SVGAGI. The CDR3 consists of 12 residues. Trimming took 7 bases from V and 4 from J, leaving 10 bases between them. The CDR3 nucleotides are TGTGCCAGCACGGACAGTTTCACTGAAGCTTTCTTT. Its translation: CASTDSFTEAFF.

The V and J genes are TRBV19 and TRBJ2-7; TRBD2 agrees at 7 bases. Germline CDR1 LNHDA, CDR2 SQIVND (reference sequence). V was clipped by 4 bases and J by 6 bases; unmatched bases: 6. The CDR3 loop spans 13 amino acids. The CDR3 bases are TGTGCCAGTAGTAGCGGGAGAAGTCTCGAGCAGTACTTC. As protein: CASSSGRSLEQYF.

The table lists this clone with a count of one. The chain carries TRBV5-1 and TRBJ2-3; D unresolved. Trimming cost V 0 bases and J 4 bases, with 3 bases left between them. This CDR3 is 12 amino acids long. Germline CDR1 SGHRS, CDR2 YFSETQ. This CDR3 reads CASSLAPDTQYF. The CDR3 bases are TGCGCCAGCAGCTTGGCCCCAGATACGCAGTATTTT.

This clone was seen a handful of times. Written as DNA, the CDR3 is TGTGCCAGCAGTGAGTCAGCGGGGGGCGGGGATACGCAGTATTTT. Protein product: CASSESAGGGDTQYF. The rearrangement uses TRBV6-1 and TRBJ2-3, with 9 nucleotides matching TRBD2. The germline gives CDR1 MNHNS, CDR2 SASEGT. The CDR3 sequence is 15 residues long. V was pared by 3 bases and J by 6 bases, with 7 bases of the junction left unmatched.

V is TRBV11-2 and J is TRBJ2-7; 8 positions match TRBD1. The CDR3 runs 14 residues. V shed 5 bases and J 2 bases; nucleotides not matched to a gene: 5. Germline V CDR1 and CDR2: SGHAT, FQNNGV. This chain's CDR3 is CASSVGTGAYEQYF. CDR3 bases: TGTGCCAGCAGCGTTGGGACAGGAGCCTACGAGCAGTACTTC.

The gene calls are TRBV19 and TRBJ1-2; 9 bases map to TRBD1. Germline values: CDR1 LNHDA, CDR2 SQIVND (reference sequence). This CDR3 has 12 amino acids. The junction had 3 bases not matched to a gene; V was cut back by 8 bases and J by 5 bases. The CDR3 here is CASEGQGYGYTF. CDR3 nucleotides: TGTGCCAGTGAGGGACAGGGATATGGCTACACCTTC. Supplemented by reference TRBV19 and TRBJ1-2, the full variable domain reads DGGITQSPKYLFRKEGQNVTLSCEQNLNHDAMYWYRQDPGQGLRLIYYSQIVNDFQKGDIAEGYSVSREKKESFPLTVTSAQKNPTAFYLCASEGQGYGYTFGSGTRLTVV.

The V call is TRBV29-1, the J call TRBJ2-2; 10 bases align to TRBD1. The CDR3 contains 14 residues. Per the germline V gene, CDR1 is SQVTM and CDR2 is ANQGSEA. J gave up 4 bases and V 6 bases, and 5 bases lay outside the gene matches. The CDR3 DNA sequence: TGCAGCGTCGAGAGACAGGGGGCCACCGGGGAGCTGTTTTTT. Translation gives CSVERQGATGELFF.

The V gene is TRBV19, the J gene TRBJ1-2; TRBD1 agrees at 7 bases. The germline V gene encodes CDR1 LNHDA and CDR2 SQIVND (reference sequence). The CDR3 runs to 15 residues. V lost 5 bases, J lost 5 bases, and 11 bases stayed unmatched. DNA for the CDR3: TGTGCCAGTAGTCCCGGCAGGGGGACCCCTTATGGCTACACCTTC. Protein: CASSPGRGTPYGYTF.

This chain links TRBV4-1 with TRBJ2-2; no reliable D call. The germline V and J ends were trimmed by 4 bases and 1 base, with 7 bases remaining between them. Germline lookup yields CDR1 MGHRA and CDR2 YSYEKL. The CDR3 covers 14 residues. CDR3: CASSPSRNTGELFF. In DNA, the CDR3 is TGCGCCAGCAGCCCTTCCAGGAACACCGGGGAGCTGTTTTTT.

The rearrangement joins TRBV6-4 to TRBJ2-2, with D maybe TRBD2 (5 bases). V was cut by 4 bases and J by 4 bases, with 7 bases left in between. The CDR3 runs 13 residues. Germline assignment: CDR1 MRHNA and CDR2 SNTAGT. The CDR3 is CASSARGTGELFF. CDR3 sequence (DNA): TGTGCCAGCAGTGCCCGGGGCACCGGGGAGCTGTTTTTT.

The sample holds a few counts of this clone. The chain couples TRBV9 to TRBJ1-2, with TRBD1 as a possible D gene (5 bases). The length of the CDR3 is 14 residues. The germline V gene encodes CDR1 SGDLS and CDR2 YYNGEE. Deletions cut 0 bases from V and 6 bases from J, with 12 bases between. In DNA, the CDR3 is TGTGCCAGCAGCGTAGGGCAGGGAATGGATGGCTACACCTTC. Translating gives CASSVGQGMDGYTF.

This clone was counted only a few times. The chain combines TRBV4-2 with TRBJ1-1; tentatively, D is TRBD1 (5 bases). The CDR3 is made up of 16 amino acids. The V gene's germline CDR1 is LGHNA and CDR2 YNFKEQ. Trimming removed 4 bases from V and 1 base from J, with 16 bases in between. CDR3: CASSPRDPSTNTEAFF. The CDR3 bases are TGTGCCAGCAGCCCCCGGGACCCTTCAACGAACACTGAAGCTTTCTTT.

A single count supports this clone. This chain links TRBV7-6 with TRBJ2-1; 9 nucleotides match TRBD2. CDR3 size: 14 residues. Germline CDR1 SGHVS, CDR2 FNYEAQ. V was pared by 1 base and J by 8 bases, with 3 bases of the junction left unmatched. This CDR3 is CASSLGGGAYEQFF. As DNA, the CDR3 is TGTGCCAGCAGCTTAGGCGGGGGGGCTTATGAGCAGTTCTTC.

This sequence joins TRBV9 and TRBJ2-5; the D gene is possibly TRBD2 (5 bases). Per germline, CDR1 SGDLS and CDR2 YYNGEE. The CDR3 runs 16 residues. V lost 0 bases to trimming and J lost 5 bases, with 17 bases between them. The CDR3 nucleotides read TGTGCCAGCAGCGTAGATGGACTCTCGGAAGGGGAGACCCAGTACTTC. Translation: CASSVDGLSEGETQYF.

To note about this clone: The junction shows a germline mismatch at one end, possibly a read error. DNA for the CDR3: TGCAGCGTTGAAGAAACGGGACAGGGCGAGAAAAACTTC. Protein product: CSVEETGQGEKNF. The chain recombines TRBV29-1 with TRBJ2-7; TRBD1 matches at 9 bases. Germline CDR1 is SQVTM and CDR2 is ANQGSEA. This CDR3 has 13 amino acids.

This chain uses TRBV7-8 with TRBJ2-7; D may be TRBD1 (6 bases). Germline loops: CDR1 SGHVS, CDR2 FQNEAQ. Trimming shortened V by 5 bases and J by 3 bases, and 14 bases separated the two germline ends. The CDR3 runs to 14 residues. The CDR3 sequence is CASSMWDTDYEQYF. The CDR3 DNA sequence: TGTGCCAGCAGCATGTGGGACACCGACTACGAGCAGTACTTC.

J is TRBJ1-2 and V is TRBV15, with D tentatively TRBD1 (6 bases). The length of the CDR3 is 13 residues. Trimming took 2 bases from V and 4 from J, leaving 8 bases between them. CDR1 and CDR2 (germline): LNHNV, YYDKDF (reference sequence). The CDR3 is CATSRSGAYGYTF. Here the CDR3 DNA reads TGTGCCACCAGCAGATCAGGGGCCTATGGCTACACCTTC.

The chain links TRBV6-5 to TRBJ2-1; TRBD2 matches at 15 bases. This CDR3 is 14 amino acids long. The ends lost 4 bases at V and 10 bases at J; junction bases unmatched: 2. Per the germline V gene, CDR1 is MNHEY and CDR2 is SVGAGI. Written as DNA, the CDR3 is TGTGCCAGCAGTTTCGGACTAGCGGGAGGGGAGCAGTTCTTC. Amino acid sequence: CASSFGLAGGEQFF.

The V gene is TRBV30, the J gene TRBJ1-2, with 7 bases fitting TRBD1. CDR1 and CDR2 from the germline V gene are GTSNPN and SVGIG (reference sequence). CDR3 size: 13 residues. Trimming cost V 2 bases and J 4 bases; bases outside gene matches: 4. This chain's CDR3 is CAWSTGEGYGYTF. DNA for the CDR3: TGTGCCTGGAGTACAGGGGAAGGCTATGGCTACACCTTC.

The chain combines TRBV5-1 with TRBJ1-1, with 7 bases aligning to TRBD1. V was pared by 4 bases and J by 6 bases, with 12 bases of the junction left unmatched. CDR1 and CDR2 (germline): SGHRS, YFSETQ. There are 15 residues in the CDR3. This CDR3 is CASSPGRGRSAEAFF. The CDR3 DNA is TGCGCCAGCAGCCCCGGTAGGGGGCGGTCGGCTGAAGCTTTCTTT.

This chain joins TRBV2 and TRBJ2-7; TRBD1 matches 11 bases. The length of the CDR3 is 15 residues. After removal of 7 bases from V and 6 bases from J, the junction contained 11 bases not matched to a gene. Looked up from germline, CDR1 is SNHLY and CDR2 is FYNNEI. CDR3 DNA: TGTGCCAGCAACCCAGGGACAGGGGGGCCCCCCGAGCAGTACTTC. Translation: CASNPGTGGPPEQYF.

J is TRBJ2-1 and V is TRBV6-1; 8 bases agree with TRBD2. The CDR3 extends over 15 amino acids. From germline, CDR1 is MNHNS and CDR2 SASEGT. The ends lost 6 bases at V and 4 bases at J; junction bases unmatched: 8. The CDR3 DNA follows: TGTGCCAGCAGCTCCACTAGCGGAGATTACAATGAGCAGTTCTTC. Translating it yields CASSSTSGDYNEQFF.

The rearrangement joins TRBV27 to TRBJ2-7, with 12 nucleotides matching TRBD1. This CDR3 is 15 amino acids long. Unmatched junction bases numbered 4, after V lost 2 bases and J lost 5 bases. Germline CDR1 and CDR2: MNHEY and SMNVEV (reference sequence). The CDR3: CASSLGTGGENEQYF. DNA of the CDR3: TGTGCCAGCAGTTTAGGGACAGGGGGCGAGAACGAGCAGTACTTC.

The chain has TRBV27 and TRBJ1-1; 8 bases agree with TRBD1. Germline CDR1 reads MNHEY; CDR2 reads SMNVEV (reference sequence). CDR3 size: 14 residues. Trimming removed 6 bases from V and 1 base from J; junction bases left unmatched: 4. The CDR3 DNA is TGTGCCAGCAGAAGACAGGGGAGGAACACTGAAGCTTTCTTT. This gives the protein CASRRQGRNTEAFF.